This T cell receptor beta chain derives from a study of control samples from healthy donors and cancer patients. Here immunoSEQ multiplex PCR was the method, and the copy in TCRdb shows in-frame clones only, minus some. The repertoire has some 220,000 clones, around 94% of them found once; the top ten carry approximately 1.4%. CDR3 size: 13 residues. Germline lookup yields CDR1 MNHNY and CDR2 SVGAGI (reference sequence). Trimming removed 5 bases from V and 1 base from J, with 8 bases in between. Sequences were obtained from blood. The sequence came from a man aged 50-60 years in good health. V is TRBV6-6 and J is TRBJ1-2; D call uncertain. The DNA for the CDR3 is TGTGCCAGCAGTCTTCAGATTAACTATGGCTACACCTTC. Its protein is CASSLQINYGYTF.